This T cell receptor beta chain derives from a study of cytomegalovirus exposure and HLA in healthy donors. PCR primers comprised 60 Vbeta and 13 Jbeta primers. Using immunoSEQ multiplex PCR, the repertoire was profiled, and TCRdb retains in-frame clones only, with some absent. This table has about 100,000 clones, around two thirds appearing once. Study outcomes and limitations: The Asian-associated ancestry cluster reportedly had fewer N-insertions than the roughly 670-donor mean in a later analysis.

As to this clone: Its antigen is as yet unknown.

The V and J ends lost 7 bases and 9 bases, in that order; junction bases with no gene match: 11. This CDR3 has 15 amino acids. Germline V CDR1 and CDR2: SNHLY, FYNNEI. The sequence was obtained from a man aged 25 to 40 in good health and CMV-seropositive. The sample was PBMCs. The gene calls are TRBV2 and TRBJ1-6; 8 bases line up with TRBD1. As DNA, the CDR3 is TGTGCCAGCACCGAACAGGGGGAATCAAGTTCACCCCTCCACTTT. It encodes CASTEQGESSSPLHF.